This T cell receptor beta chain was obtained from a study of post-analysis software for immune sequencing data. General observations from the study: Patients had higher frequencies than controls of roughly 5 TRBV segments, including TRBV5-6, TRBV5-1 and TRBV20-1.

The germline V gene has CDR1 SGHKS and CDR2 YYEKEE (reference sequence). The CDR3 has 15 amino acids. V lost 3 bases to trimming and J lost 3 bases, with 14 bases between them. Tagging with unique molecular identifiers was a feature of the TCR beta cDNA libraries. Starting from about 0.94 to 9.7 million T cells, the study yielded roughly 0.5 million cDNA molecules. TCRdb re-called the PCR reads with MiXCR, one entry per CDR3 protein. The table shows roughly 580,000 distinct CDR3 sequences, with 44% occurring only once. Concerning this clonotype itself: Its antigen is currently unknown.

Source material: blood. The source is a girl aged 10 to 17 with multiple sclerosis. The chain couples TRBV5-5 to TRBJ2-3; D tentatively reads TRBD1 or TRBD2 (5 bases each). For the CDR3, the DNA is TGTGCCAGCAGCTCCCGAGGGGATTGGACAGATACGCAGTATTTT. Its protein product is CASSSRGDWTDTQYF.